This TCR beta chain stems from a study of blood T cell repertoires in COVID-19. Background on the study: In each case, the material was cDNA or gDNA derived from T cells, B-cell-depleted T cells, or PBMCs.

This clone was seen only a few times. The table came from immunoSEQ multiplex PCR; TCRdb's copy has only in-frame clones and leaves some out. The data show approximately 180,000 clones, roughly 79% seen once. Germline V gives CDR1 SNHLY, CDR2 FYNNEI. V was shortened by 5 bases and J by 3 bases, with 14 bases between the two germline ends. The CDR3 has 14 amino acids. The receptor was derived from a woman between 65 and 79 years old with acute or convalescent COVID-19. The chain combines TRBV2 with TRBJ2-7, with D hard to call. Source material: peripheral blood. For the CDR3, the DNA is TGTGCCAGCAGTCATAGCACTCTTTTCTACGAGCAGTACTTC. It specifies CASSHSTLFYEQYF. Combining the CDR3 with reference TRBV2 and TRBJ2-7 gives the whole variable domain EPEVTQTPSHQVTQMGQEVILRCVPISNHLYFYWYRQILGQKVEFLVSFYNNEISEKSEIFDDQFSVERPDGSNFTLKIRSTKLEDSAMYFCASSHSTLFYEQYFGPGTRLTVT.